This T cell receptor (beta chain) was identified during a study of early T cells in non-severe SARS-CoV-2 infection. Study as a whole: RNA in bulk from unsorted whole blood was sequenced, and chains were unpaired.

CDR3 length equals 17 residues. Germline assignment: CDR1 DFQATT and CDR2 SNEGSKA (reference sequence). With V trimmed by 6 bases and J by 2 bases, 15 bases remained unmatched. Individual cDNA molecules each received unique molecular identifiers attached to them. TCRdb used MiXCR to reprocess the 5' RACE reads, holding one entry per CDR3 protein. The profile covers some 59,000 distinct CDR3 sequences, with around 9.3% appearing a single time and roughly 20% taken by the ten largest. Findings of the study overall: A preference for anti-spike CD8 responses marked VDJdb matching, which missed private and CD4 specificities.

To note about this clonotype: Its cognate antigen is unknown.

The chain is built from TRBV20-1 and TRBJ2-3, with 9 bases matching TRBD1. The source material was whole blood. The sequence was obtained from an adult who was a healthcare worker with PCR-confirmed SARS-CoV-2 infection or an uninfected control (not recorded which). The CDR3: CSAQTGGPTANTDTQYF. CDR3 sequence (DNA): TGCAGTGCACAAACAGGGGGCCCGACCGCTAACACAGATACGCAGTATTTT.